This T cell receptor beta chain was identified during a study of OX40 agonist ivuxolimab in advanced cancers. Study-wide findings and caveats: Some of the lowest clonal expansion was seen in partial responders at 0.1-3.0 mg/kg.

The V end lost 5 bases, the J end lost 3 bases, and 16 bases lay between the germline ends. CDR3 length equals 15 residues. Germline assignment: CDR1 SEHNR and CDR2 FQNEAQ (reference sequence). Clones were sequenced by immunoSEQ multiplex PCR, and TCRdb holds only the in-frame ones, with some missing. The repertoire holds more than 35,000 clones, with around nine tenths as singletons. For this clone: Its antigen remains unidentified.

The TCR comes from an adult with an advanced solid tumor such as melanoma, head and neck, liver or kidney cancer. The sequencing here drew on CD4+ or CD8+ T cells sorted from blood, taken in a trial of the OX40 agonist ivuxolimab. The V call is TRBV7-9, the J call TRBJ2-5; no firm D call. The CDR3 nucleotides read TGTGCCAGCAGCCCAAGATCGAAGGCTAAAGAGACCCAGTACTTC. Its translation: CASSPRSKAKETQYF.